These T cell receptor beta chains were read from a single sample in a study of cytomegalovirus exposure and HLA in healthy donors. Clones were read by immunoSEQ multiplex PCR, and TCRdb kept only the in-frame ones, dropping some. The repertoire has 65,000 to 85,000 clones, 86% of them found once; the top ten carry less than 2.5%. The sample taken for sequencing was PBMCs. The source of these receptors is a woman aged 30 to 39 in good health and CMV-seronegative. The CDR3 runs from the conserved cysteine through the conserved F or W. The D gene is left open where the match is weak. Not all rows give a size; the values are once, few, many and, for expanded clones, a class.

>TRBJ1-1|17|-|-|TRBV15
CATSSESIAGGKTEAFF
TGTGCCACCAGCAGCGAATCCATAGCAGGCGGGAAAACTGAAGCTTTCTTT
>TRBJ2-3|15|-|-|TRBV2
CASISGLEGKDTQYF
TGTGCCAGCATCTCAGGGTTGGAGGGCAAAGATACGCAGTATTTT
>TRBJ2-7|15|TRBD2|-|TRBV6-1
CASSVGLAGTYEQYF
TGTGCCAGCAGTGTAGGACTAGCGGGAACCTACGAGCAGTACTTC
>TRBJ2-3|15|TRBD2|-|TRBV14
CASSRTSGVTDTQYF
TGTGCCAGCAGCCGGACTAGCGGGGTCACAGATACGCAGTATTTT
>TRBJ2-7|14|TRBD1|-|TRBV9
CASSARTGGHEQYF
TGTGCCAGCAGCGCCCGGACAGGGGGCCACGAGCAGTACTTC
>TRBJ2-7|14|-|-|TRBV28
CASTYGGMSDEQYF
TGTGCCAGCACATACGGCGGGATGAGCGACGAGCAGTACTTC
>TRBJ2-1|17|-|-|TRBV6-1
CASSEVFRPRAYNEQFF
TGTGCCAGCAGTGAAGTTTTTCGACCCCGGGCCTACAATGAGCAGTTCTTC
>TRBJ1-5|14|-|-|TRBV2
CASRQTNSNQPQHF
TGTGCCAGCAGACAGACAAATAGCAATCAGCCCCAGCATTTT
>TRBJ1-1|11|-|-|TRBV5-6
CASSRGPEAFF
TGTGCCAGCAGCAGGGGTCCTGAAGCTTTCTTT
>TRBJ1-1|17|-|-|TRBV11-3
CASSPTVRTNLRTEAFF
TGTGCCAGCAGCCCCACCGTCCGGACAAATTTGAGGACTGAAGCTTTCTTT
>TRBJ1-1|13|-|-|TRBV5-4
CASSQDRNTEAFF
TGCGCCAGCAGCCAGGACAGGAACACTGAAGCTTTCTTT
>TRBJ2-7|16|TRBD1|few|TRBV25-1
CASSDVSGTGSDEQYF
TGTGCCAGCAGTGATGTCTCCGGGACAGGGAGCGACGAGCAGTACTTC
>TRBJ2-5|14|TRBD2|-|TRBV9
CASSQTSGQETQYF
TGTGCCAGCAGCCAGACTAGCGGGCAAGAGACCCAGTACTTC
>TRBJ2-7|16|TRBD1|-|TRBV7-9
CASSSPQGAEVYEQYF
TGTGCCAGCAGCTCCCCCCAGGGGGCGGAGGTCTACGAGCAGTACTTC
>TRBJ2-1|15|TRBD2|-|TRBV11-3
CASSLELARYNEQFF
TGTGCCAGCAGCTTAGAACTAGCGAGATACAATGAGCAGTTCTTC
>TRBJ2-1|16|TRBD2|-|TRBV4-1
CASSQDTSGSYNEQFF
TGCGCCAGCAGCCAAGACACTAGCGGGTCCTACAATGAGCAGTTCTTC
>TRBJ2-7|15|TRBD2|-|TRBV5-5
CASAFGLARPYEQYF
TGTGCCAGCGCATTCGGACTAGCGCGTCCCTACGAGCAGTACTTC
>TRBJ2-1|16|TRBD2|-|TRBV5-1
CASSLERGSSYNEQFF
TGCGCCAGCAGTTTAGAGCGGGGCAGCTCCTACAATGAGCAGTTCTTC